What follows is one T cell receptor (beta chain) and its context. This specimen comes from a study of OX40 agonist ivuxolimab in advanced cancers. Clones were sequenced by immunoSEQ multiplex PCR, and TCRdb holds only the in-frame ones, with some missing. The profile shows tens of thousands of clones, about 88% of them singletons. Samples of blood were obtained at baseline, on cycle 4 day 1, and on cycle 7 day 1. Germline V gene lookup returns CDR1 SNHLY and CDR2 FYNNEI. J was trimmed by 5 bases and V by 7 bases; bases with no gene match: 1. CDR3 size: 13 residues. The V and J genes are TRBV2 and TRBJ2-1; the match to TRBD2 covers 11 bases. The sample was CD4+ or CD8+ T cells sorted from blood, taken in a trial of the OX40 agonist ivuxolimab. The receptor comes from an adult with an advanced solid tumor such as melanoma, head and neck, liver or kidney cancer. The CDR3 loop reads CASTSGRNNEQFF. As DNA, the CDR3 is TGTGCCAGCACTAGCGGGAGGAACAATGAGCAGTTCTTC.